One and the same sample provided the 8 T cell receptor beta chains below, sequenced in a study of T cell responses to AZD1222 COVID-19 vaccine. Profiling relied on immunoSEQ multiplex PCR, and the TCRdb table lists in-frame clones only, not all of them. This sample has 50,000 or so clones; roughly three quarters occur once, and the top ten carry around 5%. Sequencing was performed on peripheral blood, taken 28 days after the second AZD1222 dose. Source of these receptors: an adult who received the AZD1222 COVID-19 vaccine.

V and J are TRBV18 and TRBJ2-3, with D possibly being TRBD1 (7 bases). Germline V gene sequence: CDR1 KGHSH, CDR2 LQKENI. V dropped 2 bases and J dropped 2 bases, with 14 bases sitting between them. The CDR3 has 16 amino acids. The CDR3 spells CASSPAGGGTTDTQYF. CDR3 bases: TGTGCCAGCTCACCAGCCGGAGGGGGCACCACAGATACGCAGTATTTT.

The V and J genes are TRBV28 and TRBJ2-6; 11 nucleotides line up with TRBD1. The CDR3 runs to 21 residues. Germline V gene lookup returns CDR1 MDHEN and CDR2 SYDVKM. J gave up 4 bases and V 2 bases, and 16 bases lay outside the gene matches. The CDR3 is CASSLGVGTGGTLRGANVLTF. CDR3 coding DNA: TGTGCCAGCAGTTTAGGGGTAGGGACAGGGGGGACCCTTAGAGGGGCCAACGTCCTGACTTTC.

This sequence joins TRBV28 and TRBJ1-2; D is unresolved. Germline V gives CDR1 MDHEN, CDR2 SYDVKM. This CDR3 has 14 amino acids. V gave up 5 bases and J gave up 4 bases, with 14 bases separating them. CDR3 amino acids: CASSRRALGYGYTF. For the CDR3, the DNA is TGTGCCAGCAGTCGCCGGGCCCTAGGCTATGGCTACACCTTC.

The CDR3 spells CASSLLVGGPETQYF. CDR3 coding DNA: TGCGCCAGCAGCCTATTAGTCGGAGGCCCAGAGACCCAGTACTTC. The V call is TRBV10-2, the J call TRBJ2-5; a possible D gene is TRBD2 (5 bases). This CDR3 region has 15 residues. The V gene lost 6 bases and the J gene lost 4 bases, with 18 bases spanning the gap. Per germline, CDR1 WSHSY and CDR2 SAAADI.

V gene TRBV6-5 combines with J gene TRBJ1-5; no clear D gene. Germline loops: CDR1 MNHEY, CDR2 SVGAGI. The CDR3 loop spans 13 amino acids. V was trimmed by 9 bases and J by 8 bases, leaving 17 bases between them. In DNA form, the CDR3 reads TGTGCCAGTCGGTTGATGGGGATGGAGCCCCAGCATTTT. Translation: CASRLMGMEPQHF.

V is TRBV5-6 and J is TRBJ2-7; D not certain. Germline V gene data show CDR1 as SGHDT and CDR2 as YYEEEE. CDR3 length: 11 amino acids. The V end lost 4 bases, the J end lost 3 bases, and 5 bases lay between the germline ends. The CDR3 DNA follows: TGTGCCAGCAGCGATAGCTACGAGCAGTACGTC. Translated, it gives CASSDSYEQYV.

This sequence joins TRBV27 and TRBJ2-1; 11 positions match TRBD2. After removal of 6 bases from V and 8 bases from J, the junction contained 6 bases not matched to a gene. Per the germline V gene, CDR1 is MNHEY and CDR2 is SMNVEV (reference sequence). There are 14 residues in the CDR3. For the CDR3, the DNA is TGTGCCAGCAGACCTAGCGGGAGGAAAGATGAGCAGTTCTTC. Encoded protein: CASRPSGRKDEQFF.

This chain links TRBV5-4 with TRBJ2-7, with D tentatively TRBD1 (6 bases). V was cut by 5 bases and J by 0 bases, with 12 bases left in between. The CDR3 runs 14 residues. Germline V gene sequence: CDR1 SGHNT, CDR2 YYREEE (reference sequence). The CDR3 region is CASRSTGSSYEQYF. CDR3 nucleotides: TGTGCCAGCAGATCAACAGGGAGCTCCTACGAGCAGTACTTC.